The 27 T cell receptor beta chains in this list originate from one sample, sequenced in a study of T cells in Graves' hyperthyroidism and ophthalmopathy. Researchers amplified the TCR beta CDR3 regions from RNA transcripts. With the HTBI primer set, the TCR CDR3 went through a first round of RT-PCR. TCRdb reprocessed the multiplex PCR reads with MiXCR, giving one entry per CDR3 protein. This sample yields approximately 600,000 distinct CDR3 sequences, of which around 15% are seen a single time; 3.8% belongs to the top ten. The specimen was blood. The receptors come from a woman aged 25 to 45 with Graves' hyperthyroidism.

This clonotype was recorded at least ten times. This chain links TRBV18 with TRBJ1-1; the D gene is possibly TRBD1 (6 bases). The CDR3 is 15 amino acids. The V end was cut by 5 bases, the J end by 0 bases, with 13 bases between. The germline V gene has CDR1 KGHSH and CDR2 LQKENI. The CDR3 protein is CASSRGQNMNTEAFF. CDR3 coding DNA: TGTGCCAGCTCAAGAGGACAGAACATGAACACTGAAGCTTTCTTT.

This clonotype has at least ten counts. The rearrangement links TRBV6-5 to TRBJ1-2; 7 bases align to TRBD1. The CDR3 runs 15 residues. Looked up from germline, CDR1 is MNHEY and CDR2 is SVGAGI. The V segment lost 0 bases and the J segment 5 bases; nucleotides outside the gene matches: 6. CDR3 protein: CASSYSWDSDYGYTF. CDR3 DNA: TGTGCCAGCAGTTACTCGTGGGACAGCGATTATGGCTACACCTTC.

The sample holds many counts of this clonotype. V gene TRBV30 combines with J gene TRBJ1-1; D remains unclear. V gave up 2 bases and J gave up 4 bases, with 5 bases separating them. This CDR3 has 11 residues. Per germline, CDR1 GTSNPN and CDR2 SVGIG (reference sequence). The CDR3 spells CAWSTRTEAFF. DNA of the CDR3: TGTGCCTGGAGTACTCGCACTGAAGCTTTCTTT.

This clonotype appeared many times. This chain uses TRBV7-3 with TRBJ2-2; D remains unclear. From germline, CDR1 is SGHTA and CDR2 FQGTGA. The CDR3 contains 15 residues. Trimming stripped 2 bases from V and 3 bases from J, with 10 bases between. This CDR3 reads CASSLVPSDTGELFF. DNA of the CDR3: TGTGCCAGCAGCTTAGTGCCTTCCGACACCGGGGAGCTGTTTTTT. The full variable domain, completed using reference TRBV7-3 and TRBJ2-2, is GAGVSQTPSNKVTEKGKYVELRCDPISGHTALYWYRQSLGQGPEFLIYFQGTGAADDSGLPNDRFFAVRPEGSVSTLKIQRTERGDSAVYLCASSLVPSDTGELFFGEGSRLTVL.

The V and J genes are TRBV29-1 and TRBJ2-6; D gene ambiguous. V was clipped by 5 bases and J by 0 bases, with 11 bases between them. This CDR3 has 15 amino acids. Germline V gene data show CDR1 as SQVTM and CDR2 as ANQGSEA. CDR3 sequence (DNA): TGCAGCGTTCTCAAGCCTGGCTCTGGGGCCAACGTCCTGACTTTC. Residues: CSVLKPGSGANVLTF.

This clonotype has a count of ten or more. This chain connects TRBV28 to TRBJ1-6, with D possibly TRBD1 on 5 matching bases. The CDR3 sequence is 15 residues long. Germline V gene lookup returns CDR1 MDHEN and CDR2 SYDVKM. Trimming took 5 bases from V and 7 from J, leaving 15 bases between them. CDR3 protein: CASSRGTSENSPLHF. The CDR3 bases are TGTGCCAGCAGTCGGGGGACGTCCGAGAATTCACCCCTCCACTTT.

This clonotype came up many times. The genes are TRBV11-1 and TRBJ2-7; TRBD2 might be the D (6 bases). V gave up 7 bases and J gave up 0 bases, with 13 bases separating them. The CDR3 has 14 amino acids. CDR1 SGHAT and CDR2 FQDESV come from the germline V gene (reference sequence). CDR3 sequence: CASKAGGASYEQYF. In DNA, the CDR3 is TGTGCCAGCAAAGCGGGCGGAGCCTCCTACGAGCAGTACTTC.

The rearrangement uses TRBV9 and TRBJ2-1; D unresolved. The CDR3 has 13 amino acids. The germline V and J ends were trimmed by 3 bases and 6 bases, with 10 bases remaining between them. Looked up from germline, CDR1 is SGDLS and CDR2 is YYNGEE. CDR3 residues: CASSDPHRNEQFF. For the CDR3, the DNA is TGTGCCAGCAGCGACCCTCATCGCAATGAGCAGTTCTTC.

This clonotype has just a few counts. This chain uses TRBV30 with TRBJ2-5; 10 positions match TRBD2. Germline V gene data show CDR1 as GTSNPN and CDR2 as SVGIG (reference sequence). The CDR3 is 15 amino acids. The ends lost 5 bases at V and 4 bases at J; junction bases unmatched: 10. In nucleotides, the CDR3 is TGTGCCTGGTCGGCCGCTAGCGGGAGCTCAGAGACCCAGTACTTC. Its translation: CAWSAASGSSETQYF.

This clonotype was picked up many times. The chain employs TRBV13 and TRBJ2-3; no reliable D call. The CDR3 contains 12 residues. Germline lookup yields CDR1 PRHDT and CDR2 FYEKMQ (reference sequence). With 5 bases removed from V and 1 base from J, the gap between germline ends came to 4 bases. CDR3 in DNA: TGTGCCAGCAGCGTCCGCACAGATACGCAGTATTTT. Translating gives CASSVRTDTQYF.

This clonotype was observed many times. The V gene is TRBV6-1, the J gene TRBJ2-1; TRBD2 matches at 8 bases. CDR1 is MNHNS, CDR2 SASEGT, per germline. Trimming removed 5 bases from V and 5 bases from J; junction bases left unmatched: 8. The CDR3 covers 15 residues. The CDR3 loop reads CASSRTSSRHNEQFF. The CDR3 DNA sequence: TGTGCCAGCAGTCGGACTAGCTCCAGACACAATGAGCAGTTCTTC.

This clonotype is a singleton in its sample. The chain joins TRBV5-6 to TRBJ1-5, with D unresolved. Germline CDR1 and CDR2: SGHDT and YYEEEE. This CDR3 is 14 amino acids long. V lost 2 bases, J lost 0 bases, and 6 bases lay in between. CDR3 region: CASSFMYSNQPQHF. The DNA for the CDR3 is TGTGCCAGCAGCTTTATGTATAGCAATCAGCCCCAGCATTTT.

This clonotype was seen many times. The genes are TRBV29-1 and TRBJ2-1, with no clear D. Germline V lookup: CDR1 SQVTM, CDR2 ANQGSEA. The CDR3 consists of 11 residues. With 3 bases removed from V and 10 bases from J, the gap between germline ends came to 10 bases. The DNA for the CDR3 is TGCAGCGTTGAGGGGTTGTACGAGCAGTTCTTC. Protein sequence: CSVEGLYEQFF.

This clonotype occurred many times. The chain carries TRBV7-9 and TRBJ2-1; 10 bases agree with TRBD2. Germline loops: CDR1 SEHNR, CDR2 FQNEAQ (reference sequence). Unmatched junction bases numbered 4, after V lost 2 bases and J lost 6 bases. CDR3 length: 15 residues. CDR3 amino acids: CASSLSGLAVNEQFF. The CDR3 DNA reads TGTGCCAGCAGCTTATCCGGACTAGCGGTCAATGAGCAGTTCTTC.

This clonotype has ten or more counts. In DNA, the CDR3 is TGTGCCACCTCGGAGGGGGACAGGGGGCCCCCGGGCACTGAAGCTTTCTTT. Its translation is CATSEGDRGPPGTEAFF. The chain couples TRBV19 to TRBJ1-1, with TRBD1 matching over 12 bases. This CDR3 region has 17 residues. The J segment lost 4 bases and the V segment lost 10 bases, leaving 16 bases of the junction unmatched. CDR1 and CDR2 (germline): LNHDA, SQIVND (reference sequence).

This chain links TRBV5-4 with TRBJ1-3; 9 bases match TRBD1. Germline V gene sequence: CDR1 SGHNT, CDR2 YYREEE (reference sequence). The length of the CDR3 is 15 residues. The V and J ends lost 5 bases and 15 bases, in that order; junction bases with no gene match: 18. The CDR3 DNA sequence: TGTGCCAGCAGTCCTGACAGGGGGACCTGGAAAGCAGGATATTTT. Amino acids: CASSPDRGTWKAGYF.

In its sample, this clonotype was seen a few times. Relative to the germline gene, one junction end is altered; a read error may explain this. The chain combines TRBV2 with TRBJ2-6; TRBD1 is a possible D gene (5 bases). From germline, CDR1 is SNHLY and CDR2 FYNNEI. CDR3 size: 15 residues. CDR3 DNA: TGTGCCAGCAGTGGAGAGGTCGATGGGGCCAACGCCCTGACTTTC. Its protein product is CASSGEVDGANALTF.

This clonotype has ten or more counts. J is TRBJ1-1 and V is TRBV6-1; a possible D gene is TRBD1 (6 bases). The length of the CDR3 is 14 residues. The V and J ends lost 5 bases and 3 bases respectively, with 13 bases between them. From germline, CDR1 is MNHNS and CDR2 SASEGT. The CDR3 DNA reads TGTGCCAGCAGTTGGGGGGGGCGCGACACTGAAGCTTTCTTT. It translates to CASSWGGRDTEAFF.

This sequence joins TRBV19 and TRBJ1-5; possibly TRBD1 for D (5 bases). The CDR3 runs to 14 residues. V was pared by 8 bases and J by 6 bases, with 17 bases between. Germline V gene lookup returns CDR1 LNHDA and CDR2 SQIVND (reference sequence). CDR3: CASSLTAWGQPQHF. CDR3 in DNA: TGTGCCAGTTCCCTGACAGCTTGGGGTCAGCCCCAGCATTTT.

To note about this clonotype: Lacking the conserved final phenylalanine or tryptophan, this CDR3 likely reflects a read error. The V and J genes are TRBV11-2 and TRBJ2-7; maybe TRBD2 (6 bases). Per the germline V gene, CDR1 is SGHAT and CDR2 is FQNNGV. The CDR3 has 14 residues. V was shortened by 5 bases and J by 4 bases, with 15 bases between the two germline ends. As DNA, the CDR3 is TGTGCCAGCAGCCCCGGGGGAACTGGGTACGAGCAGTACCTC. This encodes CASSPGGTGYEQYL.

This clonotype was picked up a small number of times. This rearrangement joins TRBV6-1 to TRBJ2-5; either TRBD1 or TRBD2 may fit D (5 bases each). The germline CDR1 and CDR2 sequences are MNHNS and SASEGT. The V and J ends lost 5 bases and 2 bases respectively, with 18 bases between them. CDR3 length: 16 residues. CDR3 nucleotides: TGTGCCAGCAGTCCAACGGGACCGAAGTTTCAAGAGACCCAGTACTTC. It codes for CASSPTGPKFQETQYF.

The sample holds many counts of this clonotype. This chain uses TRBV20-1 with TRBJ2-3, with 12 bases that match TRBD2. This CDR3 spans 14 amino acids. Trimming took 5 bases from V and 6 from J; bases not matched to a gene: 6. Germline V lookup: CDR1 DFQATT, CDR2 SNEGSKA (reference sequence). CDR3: CSASLAGGPDTQYF. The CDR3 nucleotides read TGCAGTGCTTCCCTAGCGGGAGGGCCGGATACGCAGTATTTT.

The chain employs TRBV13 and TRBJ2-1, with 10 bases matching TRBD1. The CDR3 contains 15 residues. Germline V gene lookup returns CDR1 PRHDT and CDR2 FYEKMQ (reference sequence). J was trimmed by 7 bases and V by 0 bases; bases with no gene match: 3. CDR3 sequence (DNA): TGTGCCAGCAGCTTAGGAAGGACAGGGGGGAATGAGCAGTTCTTC. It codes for CASSLGRTGGNEQFF.

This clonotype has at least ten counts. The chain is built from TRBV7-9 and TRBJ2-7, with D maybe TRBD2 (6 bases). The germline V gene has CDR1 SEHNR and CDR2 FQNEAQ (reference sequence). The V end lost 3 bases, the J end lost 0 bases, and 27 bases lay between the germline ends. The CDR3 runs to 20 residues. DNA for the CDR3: TGTGCCAGCAGCTTTTCCCTCGGGAGCTTCGCCCCCCTCGGCTCCTACGAGCAGTACTTC. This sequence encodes CASSFSLGSFAPLGSYEQYF.

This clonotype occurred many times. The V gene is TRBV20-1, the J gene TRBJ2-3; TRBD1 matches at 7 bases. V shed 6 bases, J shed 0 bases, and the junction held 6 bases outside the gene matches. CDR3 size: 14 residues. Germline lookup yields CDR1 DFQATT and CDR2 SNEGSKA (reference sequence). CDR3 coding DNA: TGCAGTGCCAAAGGGACAGCCAGCACAGATACGCAGTATTTT. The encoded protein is CSAKGTASTDTQYF.

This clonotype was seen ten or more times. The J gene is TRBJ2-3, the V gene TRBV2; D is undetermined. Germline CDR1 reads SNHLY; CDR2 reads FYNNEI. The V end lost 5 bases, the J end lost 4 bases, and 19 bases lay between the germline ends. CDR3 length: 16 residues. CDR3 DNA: TGTGCCAGCAGTCCCCAACCGGCTAGAGTCGCAGATACGCAGTATTTT. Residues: CASSPQPARVADTQYF.

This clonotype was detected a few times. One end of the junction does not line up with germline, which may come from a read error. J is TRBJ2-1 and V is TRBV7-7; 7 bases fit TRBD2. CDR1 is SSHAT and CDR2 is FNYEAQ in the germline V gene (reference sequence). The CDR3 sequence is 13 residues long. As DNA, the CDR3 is TGTGCTAGCAGCTTACGGGAGGACAATGAGCAGTTCTTC. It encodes CASSLREDNEQFF.